These T cell receptor beta chains were read from a single sample in a study of CD8 T cells in ankylosing spondylitis. Using its own MiXCR run on the 5' RACE reads, TCRdb lists one record per CDR3 protein. The table has 85,000 to 100,000 distinct CDR3 sequences, around 10% seen once. What was sequenced was blood, either unsorted or a sorted T cell fraction (not recorded which). All receptors derive from a male donor with ankylosing spondylitis or in good health (not recorded which). The CDR3 runs from the conserved cysteine through the conserved F or W. The order of the fields is clone size, J gene, V gene, D gene, CDR3 DNA, CDR3 protein. D genes are given only for firm matches. Clone size is given for some rows only: seen once, a few or many times, or a class if the clone is expanded.

many TRBJ2-3 TRBV20-1 - TGCAGTGCTGGGGGGGGGCCTAGCACAGATACGCAGTATTTT CSAGGGPSTDTQYF
many TRBJ2-3 TRBV25-1 TRBD2 TGTGCCAGCAGGAACGGGGGGTCCCGCACAGATACGCAGTATTTT CASRNGGSRTDTQYF
many TRBJ2-7 TRBV10-3 - TGTGCCATCAGTGAGGGGGGTAGGGGCTCCTACGAGCAGTACTTC CAISEGGRGSYEQYF
few TRBJ2-5 TRBV12-3/TRBV12-4 TRBD2 TGTGCCAGCAGGCAGGGACTAGCGGGGGCCAGGGTAGAGACCCAGTACTTC CASRQGLAGARVETQYF
many TRBJ2-7 TRBV20-1 - TGCAGTGCTAGATCGGGGGCCGGTCTCTACGAGCAGTACTTC CSARSGAGLYEQYF
many TRBJ2-7 TRBV7-2 - TGTGCCAGCAGCGAAGAAATTGGGCACTACGAGCAGTACTTC CASSEEIGHYEQYF
- TRBJ1-2 TRBV7-2 - TGTGCCAGCAGCTTAGTTGGGCAGTTAGATGGCTACACCTTC CASSLVGQLDGYTF
- TRBJ1-5 TRBV20-1 TRBD1 TGCTGTGCTAGAGATCCTTCAAGGGGGCGCGGCAATCAGCCCCAGCATTTT CCARDPSRGRGNQPQHF
many TRBJ2-3 TRBV7-9 - TGTGCCAGCAGTCGTGGGGCCAGCACAGATACGCAGTATTTT CASSRGASTDTQYF
few TRBJ2-7 TRBV28 TRBD2 TGTGCCAGCAGTTCCCAGGGGACTAGCGGCTACGAGCAGTACTTC CASSSQGTSGYEQYF
many TRBJ1-2 TRBV9 - TGTGCCAGCAGCGTAGATGACTTCTCCCCCTATGGCTACACCTTC CASSVDDFSPYGYTF
many TRBJ1-1 TRBV20-1 - TGCAGTGCTCCTGACAGGAGGGAGAACACTGAAGCTTTCTTT CSAPDRRENTEAFF
many TRBJ2-7 TRBV5-1 TRBD2 TGCGCCAGCAGCTCGACGACTAGCGGGGGGACCGAGCAGTACTTC CASSSTTSGGTEQYF
many TRBJ1-1 TRBV3-1 - TGTGCCAGCAGCCAAGACAGTAGACATCTAGAAGCTTTCTTT CASSQDSRHLEAFF
many TRBJ2-1 TRBV28 TRBD2 TGTGCCAGCAGTACTAGCGGGGGGTACAATGAGCAGTTCTTC CASSTSGGYNEQFF
many TRBJ2-1 TRBV12-3/TRBV12-4 TRBD1 TGTGCCAGCAGTTTGGGGGACAGGGTTCGGCAGTTCTTC CASSLGDRVRQFF
many TRBJ1-6 TRBV11-2 - TGTGCCAGCAGCCCCCCTGATGACAGATCCCTCCACTTT CASSPPDDRSLHF
many TRBJ2-2 TRBV6-5 - TGTGCCAGCATTATTTGGGGCAACACCGGGGAGCTGTTTTTT CASIIWGNTGELFF
many TRBJ2-3 TRBV15 TRBD2 TGTGCCACCAGCAGTCTTCACGGGACTAGCGGGGGGCGAGGCACAGATACGCAGTATTTT CATSSLHGTSGGRGTDTQYF
many TRBJ2-2 TRBV20-1 TRBD2 TGCAGTGCTAAGGATGTAGCGGGGGGGTCCACCGGGGAGCTGTTTTTT CSAKDVAGGSTGELFF
many TRBJ2-1 TRBV9 - TGTGCCAGCAGCGTAGGGGTGAATGGGGTATACAATGAGCAGTTCTTC CASSVGVNGVYNEQFF
- TRBJ1-5 TRBV20-1 - TGCAGTGCTAGAGAGGCGGGGGGTCAGCCCCAGCATTTT CSAREAGGQPQHF
many TRBJ1-2 TRBV12-3/TRBV12-4 - TGTGCCAGCAGCGACAGCGACTATGGCTACACCTTC CASSDSDYGYTF
- TRBJ2-5 TRBV5-3 - TGTGCCAGAAGCTGGAGGCAGAGGGAGACCCAGTACTTC CARSWRQRETQYF
many TRBJ1-1 TRBV4-2 - TGTGCCAGCAGCCAAGAATCGGCCTATGAAGCTTTCTTT CASSQESAYEAFF
many TRBJ2-2 TRBV7-9 - TGTGCCAGCAGCTTAACCGCAGCGAACACCGGGGAGCTGTTTTTT CASSLTAANTGELFF
many TRBJ2-1 TRBV20-1 - TGCAGTGCGACTCGTGGGGGACTTGTCTACAATGAGCAGTTCTTC CSATRGGLVYNEQFF
many TRBJ1-1 TRBV28 - TGTGCCAGCACCTCGCACGGCGGCGGGCTTGAAGCTTTCTTT CASTSHGGGLEAFF
many TRBJ2-7 TRBV5-1 - TGCGCCAGCAGCACAACCGGAGGAGCGTCGGCCTACGAGCAGTACTTC CASSTTGGASAYEQYF
many TRBJ2-7 TRBV27 TRBD1 TGTGCCAGCAGTTTAAGGGGTTCGGCAGGGGGAACCTACGAGCAGTACTTC CASSLRGSAGGTYEQYF
- TRBJ2-2 TRBV7-6 TRBD2 TGTGCCAGCAGCGAGCTAGCGGGGATCACCGGGGAGCTGTTTTTT CASSELAGITGELFF
many TRBJ2-1 TRBV10-3 - TGTGCCATCGGTAGGGGAACCATAGCTTTATACCCCCTTTACAATGAGCAGTTCTTC CAIGRGTIALYPLYNEQFF
many TRBJ1-1 TRBV29-1 - TGCAGCGTTGCGGAACAGGGAGGGCGGACTGAAGCTTTCTTT CSVAEQGGRTEAFF
few TRBJ2-7 TRBV7-2 - - CASSLVGTGTRSF
many TRBJ1-1 TRBV29-1 TRBD1 TGCAGCGTTGACGTAGGGGGCGAAAATACTGAAGCTTTCTTT CSVDVGGENTEAFF
many TRBJ2-2 TRBV29-1 - TGCAGCGTTGTGTCACTTAACACCGGGGAGCTGTTTTTT CSVVSLNTGELFF
many TRBJ1-2 TRBV28 TRBD1 TGTGCCAGCCGAAGAGCCCAGGGGGGATCCTATGGCTACACCTTC CASRRAQGGSYGYTF
few TRBJ2-5 TRBV7-9 TRBD1 TGTGCCAGCAGCTTATTTGGACAGGGGCAAGAGACCCAGTACTTC CASSLFGQGQETQYF
many TRBJ2-3 TRBV3-1 - TGTGCCAGCAGCCAACTAAACAAGACAGGACATGGGGACACAGATACGCAGTATTTT CASSQLNKTGHGDTDTQYF
many TRBJ2-7 TRBV27 TRBD1 TGTGCCAGCAGTTTCGGGACAGCCAACTACGAGCAGTACTTC CASSFGTANYEQYF
many TRBJ1-2 TRBV28 - TGTGCCAGCGAGGACCGGTCTAACTATGGCTACACCTTC CASEDRSNYGYTF
many TRBJ2-3 TRBV6-5 TRBD2 TGTGCCAGCAGTTACTCCCTAGCGGGGGATACGCAGTATTTT CASSYSLAGDTQYF
many TRBJ1-5 TRBV6-5 - TGTGCCAGCAGTTACGGGCCCGGCATCAATCAGCCCCAGCATTTT CASSYGPGINQPQHF
many TRBJ2-7 TRBV5-1 - TGCGCCAGCAGCTCTTTGCCCACCCCGAGCTCCTACGAGCAGTACTTC CASSSLPTPSSYEQYF
- TRBJ1-1 TRBV19 - TGTGCCAGTAGTCCAAGGACTCCAGGGATCCCCCACACTGAAGCTTTCTTT CASSPRTPGIPHTEAFF
many TRBJ2-1 TRBV13 - TGTGCCAGCAGCATCGCCGGGACTGAACAGTTCTTC CASSIAGTEQFF
many TRBJ2-1 TRBV12-3/TRBV12-4 - TGTGCCAGCAGTTTAGGACTAGTTAACCTCTACAATGAGCAGTTCTTC CASSLGLVNLYNEQFF
once TRBJ2-7 TRBV20-1 - TGCAGTGCCCGACGGATTGTCTCCTACGAGCAGTACTTC CSARRIVSYEQYF
many TRBJ1-6 TRBV6-1 - TGTGCCAGCAGTGGGGGGGCTGAAAATTCACCCCTCCACTTT CASSGGAENSPLHF
many TRBJ2-3 TRBV6-5 - TGTGCCAGCAGTTACTCGGACAGCCGGCCAGATACGCAGTATTTT CASSYSDSRPDTQYF